The clone carrying this TCR beta chain was picked up a small number of times. TCRdb's copy holds only in-frame clones and misses some; the assay was immunoSEQ multiplex PCR. The data show under 3,000 clones, about a quarter seen once. The CDR3 runs 14 residues. Germline V CDR1 and CDR2: KGHSH, LQKENI. Trimming shortened V by 2 bases and J by 1 base, and 9 bases separated the two germline ends. This entry is derived from a study of T cells in localized non-small cell lung cancer. Sequencing was performed on normal lung tissue next to the tumor, taken before any cancer treatment. V gene TRBV18 combines with J gene TRBJ2-7; D perhaps matches TRBD1 (7 bases). The TCR originated in a man between 40 and 75 years old with stage I lung adenocarcinoma. CDR3 sequence reads: CASSPAGQSYEQYF. Written as DNA, the CDR3 is TGTGCCAGCTCACCAGCGGGACAGTCCTACGAGCAGTACTTC.